The present T cell receptor (beta chain) was sequenced within a study of T cell clusters in autoimmune cytopenias. By frequency, this clonotype is large (0.1 to 1%). TRB amplification used 200 to 250 ng of peripheral blood genomic DNA. Multiplex touch-down PCR amplified TRB using TRB-A and TRB-B pools in one tube. No DNA is given; TCRdb re-called the multiplex PCR reads and lists each CDR3 protein once. This sample's table has roughly 2,000 distinct CDR3 sequences. Germline V gene lookup returns CDR1 GTSNPN and CDR2 SVGIG (reference sequence). This CDR3 has 14 amino acids. This same sample was also taken into another study, of T cell repertoires in aging, cancer and after chemotherapy.

The receptor was isolated from a human donor in good health. Sequencing used peripheral blood. V and J are TRBV30 and TRBJ2-5; TCRdb's D call of TRBD1 is untestable without DNA. CDR3 in amino acids: CAWSTGQIQETQYF.